The 16 T cell receptor beta chains below come from one sample, sequenced in a study of blood T cells in healthy people across ages. Next came a second PCR, run for about 6 to 11 cycles, which used a sample-barcoded 5' primer along with a J-beta primer mix. In TCRdb, the 5' RACE reads were re-called with MiXCR into one record per CDR3 protein. The sample holds 1 million or so distinct CDR3 sequences, 40% to 50% seen once. The sample was blood. The receptors come from a woman aged 60-70 years in good health.

The chain links TRBV6-5 to TRBJ2-5, with D possibly being TRBD2 (6 bases). Germline V gives CDR1 MNHEY, CDR2 SVGAGI. The CDR3 runs to 16 residues. Trimming shortened V by 3 bases and J by 1 base, and 15 bases separated the two germline ends. CDR3 sequence reads: CASSYTPGRIQETQYF. Here the CDR3 DNA reads TGTGCCAGCAGTTATACGCCAGGGAGGATCCAAGAGACCCAGTACTTC.

As regards this clonotype: Just one base apart from a much larger clone, this may be a read error. The chain has TRBV2 and TRBJ2-1, with D unresolved. This CDR3 region has 12 residues. Per the germline V gene, CDR1 is SNHLY and CDR2 is FYNNEI. The germline V and J ends were trimmed by 6 bases and 8 bases, with 11 bases remaining between them. The CDR3 protein is CASRDSEHEQFF. CDR3 bases: TGTGCCAGCAGGGATAGTGAGCATGAGCAGTTCTTC.

The chain employs TRBV20-1 and TRBJ2-1; a weak D match, TRBD2 (7 bases). The CDR3 consists of 15 residues. Germline CDR1 DFQATT, CDR2 SNEGSKA (reference sequence). Trimming removed 0 bases at V and 5 bases at J, with 14 bases between. CDR3 nucleotide sequence: TGCAGTGCTAGAGATTGGGGGGGCAGCAACAATGAGCAGTTCTTC. Translated: CSARDWGGSNNEQFF.

In regard to this clonotype: A junction boundary mismatches the germline segment, possibly from a read error. The chain recombines TRBV9 with TRBJ1-1; D gene unclear. The CDR3 has 15 amino acids. The germline CDR1 and CDR2 sequences are SGDLS and YYNGEE. Here the CDR3 DNA reads TGCGCCAGCAGCGTAGCTGGCACTTTAAACACTGAAGCTTTCTTT. This encodes CASSVAGTLNTEAFF. Filled out from reference TRBV9 and TRBJ1-1, the complete variable domain reads DSGVTQTPKHLITATGQRVTLRCSPRSGDLSVYWYQQSLDQGLQFLIQYYNGEERAKGNILERFSAQQFPDLHSELNLSSLELGDSALYFCASSVAGTLNTEAFFGQGTRLTVV.

This chain connects TRBV20-1 to TRBJ1-2; a possible D gene is TRBD1 (5 bases). The CDR3 length is 13 residues. V gave up 6 bases and J gave up 3 bases, with 14 bases separating them. Germline CDR1 reads DFQATT; CDR2 reads SNEGSKA (reference sequence). CDR3 amino acids: CSAPAEGDYGYTF. For the CDR3, the DNA is TGCAGTGCACCCGCGGAAGGGGACTATGGCTACACCTTC.

Concerning this clonotype itself: This may arise from a read error, as a much more abundant clone is one base away. V usage is TRBV29-1 and J usage is TRBJ2-7; TRBD1 might be the D (6 bases). In germline, CDR1 is SQVTM, CDR2 ANQGSEA. Trimming shortened V by 5 bases and J by 2 bases, and 13 bases separated the two germline ends. The length of the CDR3 is 13 residues. CDR3 nucleotide sequence: TGCAGCGTTCGAGGCAGGGGCGCCTACGAGCAGTACTTC. It encodes CSVRGRGAYEQYF.

This clonotype was counted a few times. This CDR3 reads CASSLMGTANTEAFF. The CDR3 nucleotides read TGTGCCAGCAGTTTAATGGGGACCGCGAACACTGAAGCTTTCTTT. The chain couples TRBV12-3 or TRBV12-4 to TRBJ1-1; D perhaps matches TRBD1 (5 bases). V was trimmed by 2 bases and J by 1 base, leaving 11 bases between them. The CDR3 is made up of 15 amino acids.

There are a few counts of this clonotype. This sequence joins TRBV29-1 and TRBJ2-3; D is possibly TRBD2 (6 bases). The germline V gene encodes CDR1 SQVTM and CDR2 ANQGSEA. The CDR3 has 10 residues. V dropped 7 bases and J dropped 5 bases, with 7 bases sitting between them. CDR3 bases: TGCAGCGGGGGGGTAGATACGCAGTATTTT. Protein sequence: CSGGVDTQYF.

CDR3 DNA sequence: TGCGCCAGCAGCCAAGGAACGGGAGCGGGCACAGATACGCAGTATTTT. Its translation is CASSQGTGAGTDTQYF. The rearrangement uses TRBV4-1 and TRBJ2-3; TRBD2 is a possible D gene (6 bases). Germline values: CDR1 MGHRA, CDR2 YSYEKL. Trimming pared 1 base from V and 1 base from J, leaving 12 bases between. CDR3 length: 16 residues.

The J gene is TRBJ2-4, the V gene TRBV20-1, with TRBD1 matching 8 bases. The J call may be wrong; the DNA end is better matched by TRBJ2-7. CDR1 DFQATT and CDR2 SNEGSKA come from the germline V gene (reference sequence). The CDR3 has 15 residues. DNA for the CDR3: TGCAGTGCTAGATATGGGACAGGAGATTTCTACGAGCAGTACTTC. This translates into CSARYGTGDFYEQYF.

The rearrangement links TRBV7-2 to TRBJ2-2; tentatively, D is TRBD1 (6 bases). This CDR3 contains 16 residues. In germline, CDR1 is SGHTA, CDR2 FQGNSA. Trimming cost V 7 bases and J 4 bases, with 19 bases left between them. CDR3 region: CASTSRLQGTTGELFF. CDR3 DNA sequence: TGTGCCAGCACCTCACGTCTACAGGGAACCACCGGGGAGCTGTTTTTT.

This clonotype was found a few times. This chain connects TRBV20-1 to TRBJ2-1, with 14 bases matching TRBD2. Germline V gene lookup returns CDR1 DFQATT and CDR2 SNEGSKA (reference sequence). The V segment lost 3 bases and the J segment 10 bases; nucleotides outside the gene matches: 8. The CDR3 contains 15 residues. This chain's CDR3 is CSARRGLAGVGEQFF. CDR3 in DNA: TGCAGTGCTAGGCGGGGACTAGCGGGAGTCGGCGAGCAGTTCTTC.

The CDR3 here is CASSRTGTGYEQYF. Here the CDR3 DNA reads TGCGCCAGCAGTCGGACAGGGACGGGTTACGAGCAGTACTTC. V and J are TRBV5-1 and TRBJ2-4; 8 positions match TRBD1. Matching the DNA end better, TRBJ2-7 makes the J call doubtful. This CDR3 spans 14 amino acids. Germline values: CDR1 SGHRS, CDR2 YFSETQ.

V gene TRBV4-2 combines with J gene TRBJ2-2; D call uncertain. The germline gives CDR1 LGHNA, CDR2 YNFKEQ. This CDR3 has 15 amino acids. V was cut by 0 bases and J by 3 bases, with 8 bases left in between. The CDR3 sequence is CASSQDRRHTGELFF. CDR3 nucleotide sequence: TGTGCCAGCAGCCAAGATCGAAGGCACACCGGGGAGCTGTTTTTT.

The V gene is TRBV6-6, the J gene TRBJ1-4, with D possibly matching TRBD1 (6 bases). V shed 6 bases and J shed 5 bases, with 13 bases lying between them. CDR3 length: 14 amino acids. Per germline, CDR1 MNHNY and CDR2 SVGAGI (reference sequence). The CDR3: CASRMNRENEKLFF. The CDR3 DNA reads TGTGCCAGCAGGATGAACAGGGAGAATGAAAAACTGTTTTTT.

This rearrangement joins TRBV7-6 to TRBJ2-3, with 13 bases that match TRBD2. The length of the CDR3 is 17 residues. V dropped 1 base and J dropped 0; count of bases not matched to a gene: 1. Germline CDR1 reads SGHVS; CDR2 reads FNYEAQ. The CDR3 nucleotides are TGTGCCAGCAGCTTAGAGACTAGCGGGGGGAGCACAGATACGCAGTATTTT. This gives the protein CASSLETSGGSTDTQYF.